Listed here are 23 T cell receptor beta chains from one sample, sequenced in a study of cytomegalovirus exposure and HLA in healthy donors (dated by TCRdb to about 2017). Library creation used the immunoSEQ multiplex PCR assay. For the multiplex PCR, a mixture combining 60 forward primers for TCR Vbeta segments and 13 reverse primers for TCR Jbeta segments was used. TCRdb holds this immuneACCESS table with in-frame rearrangements only. Some clones are missing; in checked studies, unresolved V genes explain under half, and the rest has no known cause. This sample is represented by 150,000 to 200,000 clones; around two thirds of them were singletons. The top ten hold roughly 2.9% of the sample. The specimen was PBMCs. The receptor set was obtained from a man aged 40-49 years in good health and CMV-seronegative.

The chain carries TRBV29-1 and TRBJ1-2; unclear D gene. This CDR3 is 12 amino acids long. CDR1 is SQVTM, CDR2 ANQGSEA, per germline. V was pared by 3 bases and J by 4 bases, with 9 bases between. CDR3 in amino acids: CSVDPRLYGYTF. CDR3 coding DNA: TGCAGCGTTGACCCCAGACTCTATGGCTACACCTTC.

The V gene is TRBV2, the J gene TRBJ2-6; a possible D gene is TRBD1 (6 bases). CDR3 size: 15 residues. The ends were cut back, 6 bases at V and 4 bases at J, with 13 bases in the middle. Germline lookup yields CDR1 SNHLY and CDR2 FYNNEI. CDR3 region: CASRNRVLGANVLTF. CDR3 DNA: TGTGCCAGCAGGAACAGGGTTTTGGGGGCCAACGTCCTGACTTTC.

CDR3 region: CATATGANYGYTF. In DNA, the CDR3 is TGTGCCACCGCGACAGGGGCTAACTATGGCTACACCTTC. V and J are TRBV6-5 and TRBJ1-2, with 8 bases lining up with TRBD1. The CDR3 runs to 13 residues. V gave up 10 bases and J gave up 0 bases; unmatched junction bases: 4. Germline assignment: CDR1 MNHEY and CDR2 SVGAGI.

V usage is TRBV6-1 and J usage is TRBJ1-2; 11 bases are shared with TRBD1. Germline V gene data show CDR1 as MNHNS and CDR2 as SASEGT. CDR3 length: 15 residues. The V segment lost 5 bases and the J segment 8 bases; nucleotides outside the gene matches: 10. The CDR3 protein is CASSRSPGQGDGYTF. CDR3 nucleotide sequence: TGTGCCAGCAGTCGATCCCCGGGACAGGGGGACGGCTACACCTTC.

The chain joins TRBV7-2 to TRBJ2-7; D is perhaps TRBD2 (5 bases). The V end was cut by 5 bases, the J end by 6 bases, with 14 bases between. Germline V CDR1 and CDR2: SGHTA, FQGNSA. This CDR3 spans 13 amino acids. The CDR3 DNA follows: TGTGCCAGCAGCCCGGGATTCCGAGGCGAGCAGTACTTC. Amino acid sequence: CASSPGFRGEQYF.

This clone was seen a handful of times. The gene calls are TRBV6-1 and TRBJ2-2, with 7 bases aligning to TRBD2. Germline CDR1 is MNHNS and CDR2 is SASEGT. V lost 8 bases and J lost 4; bases outside the gene matches: 7. The CDR3 has 14 amino acids. Here the CDR3 DNA reads TGTGCCAGCCGCAGCGGGGAAGCCACCGGGGAGCTGTTTTTT. It specifies CASRSGEATGELFF.

The table lists this clone with a few counts. The V call is TRBV6-5, the J call TRBJ1-2; 11 nucleotides match TRBD1. The CDR3 loop spans 16 amino acids. CDR1 is MNHEY, CDR2 SVGAGI, per germline. V dropped 0 bases and J dropped 5; count of bases not matched to a gene: 5. The CDR3 protein is CASSYSGQGDSYGYTF. The CDR3, as DNA: TGTGCCAGCAGTTACTCGGGACAGGGGGACTCTTATGGCTACACCTTC.

The CDR3 region has the DNA TGTGCCAGCAGCTTGGTTGGTAGCGGGGGACGTGGAGATACGCAGTATTTT. Amino acid sequence: CASSLVGSGGRGDTQYF. The genes are TRBV5-4 and TRBJ2-3; 9 positions agree with TRBD2. V shed 0 bases, J shed 5 bases, and the junction held 10 bases outside the gene matches. The CDR3 covers 17 residues. Per the germline V gene, CDR1 is SGHNT and CDR2 is YYREEE (reference sequence).

Only a few counts were recorded for this clone. V usage is TRBV10-3 and J usage is TRBJ2-2; the D gene is possibly TRBD2 (6 bases). From germline, CDR1 is ENHRY and CDR2 SYGVKD. This CDR3 is 13 amino acids long. Trimming cost V 6 bases and J 2 bases, with 7 bases left between them. CDR3 protein: CAISGSNTGELFF. The CDR3 DNA reads TGTGCCATCAGCGGGAGCAACACCGGGGAGCTGTTTTTT.

The rearrangement joins TRBV5-1 to TRBJ1-4, with no clear D. CDR1 is SGHRS, CDR2 YFSETQ, per germline. The CDR3 runs 14 residues. With 0 bases removed from V and 8 bases from J, the gap between germline ends came to 11 bases. The CDR3 nucleotides are TGCGCCAGCAGCTTGGGGCAAACCCAAGAAAAACTGTTTTTT. The encoded protein is CASSLGQTQEKLFF.

The genes are TRBV29-1 and TRBJ2-2; D not certain. CDR3 length equals 13 residues. V dropped 4 bases and J dropped 5 bases, with 11 bases sitting between them. Germline values: CDR1 SQVTM, CDR2 ANQGSEA. CDR3 in DNA: TGCAGCGTTGTTTCCCAGACTACCGGGGAGCTGTTTTTT. This translates into CSVVSQTTGELFF.

With regard to this clone: The junction and the germline gene differ at one end; a read error may be behind it. The chain has TRBV7-6 and TRBJ2-3; 12 nucleotides align to TRBD2. The CDR3 consists of 18 residues. Looked up from germline, CDR1 is SGHVS and CDR2 is FNYEAQ. This CDR3 reads CASSPGGWGLAGPPPRDF. CDR3 DNA sequence: TGTGCCAGCAGCCCCGGGGGGTGGGGACTAGCGGGTCCGCCCCCTCGGGATTTT.

The chain uses TRBV7-2 and TRBJ2-5; D is undetermined. CDR1 is SGHTA, CDR2 FQGNSA, per germline. V was clipped by 5 bases and J by 3 bases, with 13 bases between them. CDR3 length equals 14 residues. CDR3 bases: TGTGCCAGCAGCACGCGACTGGCAGAAGAGACCCAGTACTTC. This translates into CASSTRLAEETQYF.

This clone has more than one count but fewer than ten. The chain combines TRBV30 with TRBJ2-3, with D possibly matching TRBD1 (6 bases). The V gene lost 0 bases and the J gene lost 9 bases, with 13 bases spanning the gap. In germline, CDR1 is GTSNPN, CDR2 SVGIG (reference sequence). The CDR3 has 13 residues. In DNA form, the CDR3 reads TGTGCCTGGAGTGTACGAGACAGGCCGACGCAGTATTTT. As protein: CAWSVRDRPTQYF. Based on the CDR3 plus reference TRBV30 and TRBJ2-3, the full variable domain is SQTIHQWPATLVQPVGSPLSLECTVEGTSNPNLYWYRQAAGRGLQLLFYSVGIGQISSEVPQNLSASRPQDRQFILSSKKLLLSDSGFYLCAWSVRDRPTQYFGPGTRLTVL.

This clone was found a few times. As DNA, the CDR3 is TGTGCCTGGAGTTTAGGGGGCATGTTGGCTGGAAACACCATATATTTT. Protein product: CAWSLGGMLAGNTIYF. The chain employs TRBV30 and TRBJ1-3, with 7 bases lining up with TRBD1. Germline trimming cut 2 bases from V and 2 bases from J; bases unmatched to any gene: 9. Germline CDR1 is GTSNPN and CDR2 is SVGIG (reference sequence). This CDR3 contains 16 residues.

This chain uses TRBV29-1 with TRBJ2-1, with 13 nucleotides matching TRBD2. CDR1 and CDR2 (germline): SQVTM, ANQGSEA. The junction had 3 bases not matched to a gene; V was cut back by 2 bases and J by 5 bases. CDR3 length: 15 residues. The CDR3 is CSVERGTSGNNEQFF. The CDR3 DNA sequence: TGCAGCGTTGAACGGGGGACTAGCGGGAACAATGAGCAGTTCTTC.

V usage is TRBV2 and J usage is TRBJ2-3; 7 nucleotides line up with TRBD2. This CDR3 has 15 residues. Germline CDR1 is SNHLY and CDR2 is FYNNEI. Trimming took 6 bases from V and 2 from J; bases not matched to a gene: 8. The CDR3, as DNA: TGTGCCAGCAGACGGCGGGACTACAACACAGATACGCAGTATTTT. It encodes CASRRRDYNTDTQYF.

The CDR3, as DNA: TGCGCCAGCAGCGTACAGGGCCCCACAGATACGCAGTATTTT. Amino acids: CASSVQGPTDTQYF. The chain recombines TRBV5-1 with TRBJ2-3; tentatively, D is TRBD1 (6 bases). V was shortened by 4 bases and J by 2 bases, with 11 bases between the two germline ends. CDR1 and CDR2 from the germline V gene are SGHRS and YFSETQ. The CDR3 consists of 14 residues.

The count of this clone is one. The chain employs TRBV30 and TRBJ2-1, with TRBD1 identical over 7 bases. Germline-derived CDR1 and CDR2 are GTSNPN and SVGIG (reference sequence). The CDR3 totals 14 residues. The V and J ends lost 0 bases and 7 bases, in that order; junction bases with no gene match: 6. This chain's CDR3 is CAWSVKAGGNEQFF. CDR3 DNA: TGTGCCTGGAGTGTAAAGGCAGGGGGAAATGAGCAGTTCTTC.

The chain carries TRBV7-8 and TRBJ2-3; D remains ambiguous. Germline lookup yields CDR1 SGHVS and CDR2 FQNEAQ. V lost 1 base to trimming and J lost 1 base, with 6 bases between them. The CDR3 has 14 amino acids. CDR3 nucleotide sequence: TGTGCCAGCAGCTTAGGTGGGCGCACAGATACGCAGTATTTT. It translates to CASSLGGRTDTQYF.

CDR3 DNA sequence: TGTGCCAGCAGAACCGGGAGTGACACCGGGGAGCTGTTTTTT. It encodes CASRTGSDTGELFF. The V gene is TRBV9, the J gene TRBJ2-2; D might be TRBD2 (6 bases). Germline-derived CDR1 and CDR2 are SGDLS and YYNGEE. The CDR3 sequence is 14 residues long. The V end lost 5 bases, the J end lost 3 bases, and 11 bases lay between the germline ends.

Written as DNA, the CDR3 is TGTGCCAGCAGGGGACAGGGGGCGGACACCATATATTTT. Its protein is CASRGQGADTIYF. This chain uses TRBV6-1 with TRBJ1-3; 12 bases fit TRBD1. Unmatched junction bases numbered 2, after V lost 6 bases and J lost 8 bases. CDR1 and CDR2 (germline): MNHNS, SASEGT. The CDR3 contains 13 residues.

The chain joins TRBV30 to TRBJ2-4, with a tentative D call TRBD1 (5 bases). Trimming left V 0 bases short and J 0 bases short, with 15 bases between. This CDR3 is 17 amino acids long. Per the germline V gene, CDR1 is GTSNPN and CDR2 is SVGIG (reference sequence). Here the CDR3 reads CAWSVSKGAVAKNIQYF. In nucleotides, the CDR3 is TGTGCCTGGAGTGTATCGAAAGGGGCGGTAGCCAAAAACATTCAGTACTTC.